The clone carrying this T cell receptor (beta chain) was counted a few times. These data are taken from a study of shared clonotypes between healthy human individuals. Study-wide background: For every donor, three CD4 naive, three CD4 memory, two CD8 naive and one CD8 memory plates were used.

This CDR3 has 13 amino acids. CDR1 and CDR2 from the germline V gene are LNHDA and SQIVND (reference sequence). Between the trimmed V and J ends, which lost 3 bases and 4 bases, there was a span of 10 bases. The study drew all its donors from Caucasian adults living in Nashville, Tennessee. The deep-level immunoSEQ assay was used. The assay was immunoSEQ multiplex PCR, and TCRdb's table has in-frame clones only and misses some. The table lists 2 million to 3 million clones, roughly 93% of them singletons. This chain links TRBV19 with TRBJ2-7; D might be TRBD1 or TRBD2, each matching 5 bases. The sequence was collected from a man in his late teens or twenties in good health. Some clones in this sample may be carry-over from other donors' samples. The sequencing sample was made of naive CD4+ T cells from PBMCs. The subset is: CD45RA+ positively selected. CDR3 sequence reads: CASSIRGRYEQYF. CDR3 nucleotides: TGTGCCAGTAGTATCCGGGGCCGATACGAGCAGTACTTC. Based on the CDR3 plus reference TRBV19 and TRBJ2-7, the full variable domain is DGGITQSPKYLFRKEGQNVTLSCEQNLNHDAMYWYRQDPGQGLRLIYYSQIVNDFQKGDIAEGYSVSREKKESFPLTVTSAQKNPTAFYLCASSIRGRYEQYFGPGTRLTVT.